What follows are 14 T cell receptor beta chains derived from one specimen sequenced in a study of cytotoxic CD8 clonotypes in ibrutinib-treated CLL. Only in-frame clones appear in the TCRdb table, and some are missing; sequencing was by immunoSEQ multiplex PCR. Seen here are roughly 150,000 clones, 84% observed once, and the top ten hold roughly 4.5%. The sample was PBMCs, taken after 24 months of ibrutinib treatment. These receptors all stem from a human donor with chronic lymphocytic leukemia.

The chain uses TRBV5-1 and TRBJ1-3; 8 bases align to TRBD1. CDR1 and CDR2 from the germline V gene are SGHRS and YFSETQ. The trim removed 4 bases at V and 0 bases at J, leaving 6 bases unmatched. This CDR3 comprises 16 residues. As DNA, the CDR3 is TGCGCCAGCAGCCTAGGACAGGGACACTCTGGAAACACCATATATTTT. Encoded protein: CASSLGQGHSGNTIYF.

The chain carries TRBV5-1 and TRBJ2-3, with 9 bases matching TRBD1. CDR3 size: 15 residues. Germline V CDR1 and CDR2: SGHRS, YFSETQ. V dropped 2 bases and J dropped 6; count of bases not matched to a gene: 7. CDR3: CASSLPGQGVDTQYF. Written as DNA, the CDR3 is TGCGCCAGCAGCTTACCGGGACAGGGTGTGGATACGCAGTATTTT. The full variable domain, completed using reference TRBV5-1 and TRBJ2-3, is KAGVTQTPRYLIKTRGQQVTLSCSPISGHRSVSWYQQTPGQGLQFLFEYFSETQRNKGNFPGRFSGRQFSNSRSEMNVSTLELGDSALYLCASSLPGQGVDTQYFGPGTRLTVL.

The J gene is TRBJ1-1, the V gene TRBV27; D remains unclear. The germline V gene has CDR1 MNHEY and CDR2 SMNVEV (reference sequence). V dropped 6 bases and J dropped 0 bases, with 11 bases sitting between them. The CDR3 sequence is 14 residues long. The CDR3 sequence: CASRRGRMNTEAFF. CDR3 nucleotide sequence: TGTGCCAGCAGAAGAGGGCGGATGAACACTGAAGCTTTCTTT.

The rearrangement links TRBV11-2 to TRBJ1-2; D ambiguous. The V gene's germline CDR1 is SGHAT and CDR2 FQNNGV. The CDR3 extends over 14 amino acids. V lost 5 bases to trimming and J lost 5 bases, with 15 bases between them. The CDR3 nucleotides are TGTGCCAGCAGCCCCACCTGGGCGGATTATGGCTACACCTTC. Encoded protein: CASSPTWADYGYTF.

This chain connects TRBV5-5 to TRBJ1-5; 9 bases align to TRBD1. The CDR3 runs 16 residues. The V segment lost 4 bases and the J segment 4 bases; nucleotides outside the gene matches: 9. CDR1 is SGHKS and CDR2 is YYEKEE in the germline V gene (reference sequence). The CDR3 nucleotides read TGTGCCAGCAGCGGCGCACAGGGGGCTTGGAATCAGCCCCAGCATTTT. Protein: CASSGAQGAWNQPQHF. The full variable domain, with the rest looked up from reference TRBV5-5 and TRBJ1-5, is DAGVTQSPTHLIKTRGQQVTLRCSPISGHKSVSWYQQVLGQGPQFIFQYYEKEERGRGNFPDRFSARQFPNYSSELNVNALLLGDSALYLCASSGAQGAWNQPQHFGDGTRLSIL.

CDR3 loop: CASSLVGQGDTQYF. DNA for the CDR3: TGTGCCAGCAGCTTAGTAGGGCAGGGAGATACGCAGTATTTT. V is TRBV7-2 and J is TRBJ2-3; the D gene is possibly TRBD1 (5 bases). CDR3 length: 14 amino acids. Trimming took off 1 base at V and 5 bases at J, with 10 bases between the two ends. Germline V gene data show CDR1 as SGHTA and CDR2 as FQGNSA.

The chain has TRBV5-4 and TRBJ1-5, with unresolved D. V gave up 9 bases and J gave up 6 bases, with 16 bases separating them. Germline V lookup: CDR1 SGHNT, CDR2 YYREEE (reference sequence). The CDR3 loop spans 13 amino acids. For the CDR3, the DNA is TGTGCCACCCAGCGGGGAGGAGGTCAGCCCCAGCATTTT. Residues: CATQRGGGQPQHF. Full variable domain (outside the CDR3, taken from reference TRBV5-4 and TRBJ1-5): ETGVTQSPTHLIKTRGQQVTLRCSSQSGHNTVSWYQQALGQGPQFIFQYYREEENGRGNFPPRFSGLQFPNYSSELNVNALELDDSALYLCATQRGGGQPQHFGDGTRLSIL.

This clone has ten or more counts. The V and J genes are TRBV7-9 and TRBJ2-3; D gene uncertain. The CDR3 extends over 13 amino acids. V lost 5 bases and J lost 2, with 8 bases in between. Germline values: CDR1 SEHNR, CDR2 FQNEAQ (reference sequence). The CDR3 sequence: CASSPAYTDTQYF. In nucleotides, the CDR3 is TGTGCCAGCAGCCCAGCGTACACAGATACGCAGTATTTT. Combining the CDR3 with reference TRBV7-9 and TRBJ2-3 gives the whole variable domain DTGVSQNPRHKITKRGQNVTFRCDPISEHNRLYWYRQTLGQGPEFLTYFQNEAQLEKSRLLSDRFSAERPKGSFSTLEIQRTEQGDSAMYLCASSPAYTDTQYFGPGTRLTVL.

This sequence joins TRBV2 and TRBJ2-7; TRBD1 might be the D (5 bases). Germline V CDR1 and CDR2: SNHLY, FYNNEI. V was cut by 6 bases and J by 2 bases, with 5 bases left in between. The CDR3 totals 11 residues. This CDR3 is CASRDTYEQYF. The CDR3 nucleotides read TGTGCCAGCAGGGACACCTACGAGCAGTACTTC.

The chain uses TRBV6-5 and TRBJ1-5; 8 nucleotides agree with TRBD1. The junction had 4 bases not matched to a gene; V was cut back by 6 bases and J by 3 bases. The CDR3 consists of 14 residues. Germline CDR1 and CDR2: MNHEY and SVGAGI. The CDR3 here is CASSLTGANQPQHF. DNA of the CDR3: TGTGCCAGCAGCTTGACAGGGGCCAATCAGCCCCAGCATTTT.

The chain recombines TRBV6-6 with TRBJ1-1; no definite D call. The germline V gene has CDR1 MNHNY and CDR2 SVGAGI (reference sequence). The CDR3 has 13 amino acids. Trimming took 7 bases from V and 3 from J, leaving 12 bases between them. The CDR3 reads CASTTREDTEAFF. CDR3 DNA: TGTGCCAGCACTACACGGGAAGACACTGAAGCTTTCTTT.

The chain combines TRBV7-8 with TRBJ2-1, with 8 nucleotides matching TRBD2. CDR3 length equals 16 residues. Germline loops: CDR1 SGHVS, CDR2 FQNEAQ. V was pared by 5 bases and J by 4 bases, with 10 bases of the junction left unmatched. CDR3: CASSPSGRGVYNEQFF. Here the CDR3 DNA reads TGTGCCAGCAGCCCCAGTGGGCGGGGGGTATACAATGAGCAGTTCTTC.

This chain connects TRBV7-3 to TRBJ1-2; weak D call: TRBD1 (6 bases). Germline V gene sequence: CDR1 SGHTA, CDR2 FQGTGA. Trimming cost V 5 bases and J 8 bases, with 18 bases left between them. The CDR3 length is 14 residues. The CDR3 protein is CASSPSGVGGGYTF. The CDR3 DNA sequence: TGTGCCAGCAGCCCGAGTGGGGTAGGGGGAGGCTACACCTTC.

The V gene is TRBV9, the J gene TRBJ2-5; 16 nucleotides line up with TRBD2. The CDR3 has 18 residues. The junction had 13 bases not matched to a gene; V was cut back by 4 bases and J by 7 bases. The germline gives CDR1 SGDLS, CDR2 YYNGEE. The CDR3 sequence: CASSLGLAGGVQFSTQYF. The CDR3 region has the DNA TGTGCCAGCAGCTTGGGACTAGCGGGAGGGGTCCAATTTTCGACCCAGTACTTC.